Each of the 23 T cell receptor beta chains below was sequenced from the same sample in a study of shared clonotypes between healthy human individuals (dated by TCRdb to about 2020). Library prep was done by the immunoSEQ multiplex PCR assay. In its TCRdb copy, this immuneACCESS table keeps in-frame sequences only and misses some clones. Where compared with another copy, unresolved V genes explain less than half of these, and the others have no known cause. The sample table contains about 1.1 million clones; only one count was recorded for roughly 80% of them. Approximately 0.95% of the sample goes to the ten largest clones. The sequencing input was memory CD4+ T cells from PBMCs. The sample's cell subset or site, from its label and the paper: CD45RA-negative fraction. The receptors were sampled from a man aged 18 to 29 in good health. Some clones in this sample may be carry-over from other donors' samples.

V and J are TRBV7-2 and TRBJ1-5, with D perhaps TRBD1 (5 bases). V was shortened by 1 base and J by 5 bases, with 9 bases between the two germline ends. Germline-derived CDR1 and CDR2 are SGHTA and FQGNSA. This CDR3 is built from 14 residues. Written as DNA, the CDR3 is TGTGCCAGCAGCTTAGACACAGGAGATCAGCCCCAGCATTTT. Protein sequence: CASSLDTGDQPQHF.

On this clone itself: This CDR3 is also generated by other DNA sequences in the sample. The chain has TRBV14 and TRBJ2-7; no firm D call. The germline CDR1 and CDR2 sequences are SGHDN and FVKESK. V gave up 2 bases and J gave up 3 bases, with 8 bases separating them. CDR3 length: 13 amino acids. The DNA for the CDR3 is TGTGCCAGCAGCCAAAGTTTATACTACGAGCAGTACTTC. Translated, it gives CASSQSLYYEQYF.

The CDR3 nucleotides read TGTGCCAGCTCACGGACAGGAGCCACCTACGAGCAGTACTTC. This translates into CASSRTGATYEQYF. This chain uses TRBV6-5 with TRBJ2-7; TRBD1 aligns across 7 bases. Germline CDR1 MNHEY, CDR2 SVGAGI. Losses at the gene ends were 8 bases for V and 2 bases for J; bases not matched to a gene: 9. The CDR3 is made up of 14 amino acids.

The chain uses TRBV4-1 and TRBJ2-7; D not resolved. This CDR3 is built from 17 residues. In germline, CDR1 is MGHRA, CDR2 YSYEKL. Trimming took 2 bases from V and 0 from J, leaving 17 bases between them. Written as DNA, the CDR3 is TGCGCCAGCAGCCAATTGGGCTACTGGGTTCGCTCCTACGAGCAGTACTTC. Translated, it gives CASSQLGYWVRSYEQYF.

The chain recombines TRBV6-6 with TRBJ1-5; TRBD1 is a possible D gene (5 bases). The CDR3 extends over 14 amino acids. Germline V gene sequence: CDR1 MNHNY, CDR2 SVGAGI (reference sequence). With 7 bases removed from V and 0 bases from J, the gap between germline ends came to 10 bases. CDR3 in amino acids: CASIAGTSNQPQHF. CDR3 DNA sequence: TGTGCCAGCATAGCGGGGACTAGCAATCAGCCCCAGCATTTT.

The CDR3 DNA sequence: TGTGCCATCAGTGACAGGAACACTGAAGCTTTCTTT. Translation gives CAISDRNTEAFF. The chain uses TRBV10-3 and TRBJ1-1, with D unclear. Per the germline V gene, CDR1 is ENHRY and CDR2 is SYGVKD. The V and J ends lost 3 bases and 1 base respectively, with 3 bases between them. The CDR3 sequence is 12 residues long.

The rearrangement joins TRBV7-9 to TRBJ1-5; D ambiguous. The V end was cut by 1 base, the J end by 9 bases, with 13 bases between. The CDR3 is 14 amino acids. Per germline, CDR1 SEHNR and CDR2 FQNEAQ (reference sequence). For the CDR3, the DNA is TGTGCCAGCAGCTTAGGGGAGGGTTCAGGGCCCCAGCATTTT. Encoded protein: CASSLGEGSGPQHF.

This chain links TRBV6-1 with TRBJ2-2; TRBD1 matches at 8 bases. Germline V lookup: CDR1 MNHNS, CDR2 SASEGT. The V gene end was trimmed by 6 bases and the J gene end by 6 bases; junction bases not matched to a gene: 9. The CDR3 extends over 15 amino acids. This CDR3 is CASSSQGALPGELFF. For the CDR3, the DNA is TGTGCCAGCAGCTCTCAGGGGGCGCTTCCCGGGGAGCTGTTTTTT.

The chain has TRBV9 and TRBJ2-6; 7 bases are shared with TRBD2. The V gene's germline CDR1 is SGDLS and CDR2 YYNGEE. This CDR3 has 17 residues. Trimming at V came to 3 bases and at J to 4 bases, leaving 10 bases not matched to a gene. The CDR3 DNA reads as TGTGCCAGCAGCGCAGACCCGGGCGGGAGCGGGGCCAACGTCCTGACTTTC. Translated, it gives CASSADPGGSGANVLTF.

Regarding this clone: This CDR3 is also generated by other DNA sequences in the sample. J is TRBJ2-3 and V is TRBV7-3, with D unresolved. The CDR3 totals 12 residues. V dropped 5 bases and J dropped 1 base, with 4 bases sitting between them. CDR1 SGHTA and CDR2 FQGTGA come from the germline V gene. DNA for the CDR3: TGTGCCAGCAGCCCGGGCACAGATACGCAGTATTTT. This translates into CASSPGTDTQYF.

The rearrangement uses TRBV29-1 and TRBJ2-3, with a tentative D call TRBD1 (6 bases). The CDR3 extends over 14 amino acids. Trimming shortened V by 4 bases and J by 1 base, and 12 bases separated the two germline ends. The germline gives CDR1 SQVTM, CDR2 ANQGSEA. The CDR3 spells CSVADSSRTDTQYF. Here the CDR3 DNA reads TGCAGCGTTGCGGACAGCTCTCGCACAGATACGCAGTATTTT.

A single count supports this clone. The V call is TRBV18, the J call TRBJ2-1; D is unclear. Trimming pared 0 bases from V and 6 bases from J, leaving 6 bases between. CDR3 length: 13 residues. The germline V gene encodes CDR1 KGHSH and CDR2 LQKENI. CDR3 bases: TGTGCCAGCTCACCACCGATAGGCAATGAGCAGTTCTTC. Translated, it gives CASSPPIGNEQFF.

V is TRBV5-4 and J is TRBJ2-5; 16 bases align to TRBD2. Germline CDR1 reads SGHNT; CDR2 reads YYREEE (reference sequence). The V segment lost 2 bases and the J segment 4 bases; nucleotides outside the gene matches: 5. The CDR3 sequence is 17 residues long. The CDR3 region has the DNA TGTGCCAGCAGCTTAGGGACTAGCGGGAGGGTGGTAGAGACCCAGTACTTC. It codes for CASSLGTSGRVVETQYF.

The rearrangement uses TRBV27 and TRBJ2-1; D is uncertain. This CDR3 region has 14 residues. Germline V gene lookup returns CDR1 MNHEY and CDR2 SMNVEV (reference sequence). The ends were cut back, 4 bases at V and 9 bases at J, with 16 bases in the middle. The CDR3 protein is CASSSSRPGGEQFF. In nucleotides, the CDR3 is TGTGCCAGCAGTTCCTCAAGACCGGGTGGTGAGCAGTTCTTC.

V gene TRBV5-1 combines with J gene TRBJ1-5; D gene unclear. This CDR3 comprises 15 residues. V was pared by 0 bases and J by 4 bases, with 11 bases between. Germline V lookup: CDR1 SGHRS, CDR2 YFSETQ. CDR3 residues: CASSLASPWNQPQHF. DNA of the CDR3: TGCGCCAGCAGCTTGGCCTCGCCGTGGAATCAGCCCCAGCATTTT.

A single count supports this clone. The chain joins TRBV6-6 to TRBJ1-6; D unclear. The V gene's germline CDR1 is MNHNY and CDR2 SVGAGI (reference sequence). V lost 4 bases, J lost 5 bases, and 6 bases lay in between. This CDR3 spans 13 amino acids. CDR3: CASSSADNSPLHF. In DNA, the CDR3 is TGTGCCAGCAGTTCGGCGGATAATTCACCCCTCCACTTT.

This chain links TRBV27 with TRBJ1-1; D unclear. Trimming stripped 2 bases from V and 5 bases from J, with 15 bases between. In germline, CDR1 is MNHEY, CDR2 SMNVEV (reference sequence). The CDR3 consists of 15 residues. CDR3 nucleotide sequence: TGTGCCAGCAGTTTAGCCGTATGGGGAAGAACTGAAGCTTTCTTT. Translated, it gives CASSLAVWGRTEAFF.

The chain combines TRBV27 with TRBJ2-5; 11 positions agree with TRBD2. Germline lookup yields CDR1 MNHEY and CDR2 SMNVEV (reference sequence). The CDR3 spans 16 residues. V lost 0 bases, J lost 3 bases, and 3 bases stayed unmatched. The CDR3 is CASSLSLTSGEETQYF. The CDR3 DNA follows: TGTGCCAGCAGTTTATCTCTGACTAGCGGGGAAGAGACCCAGTACTTC.

The rearrangement uses TRBV6-6 and TRBJ1-1; possible D gene TRBD1, 6 bases. The CDR3 runs to 14 residues. Trimming cost V 0 bases and J 4 bases, with 9 bases left between them. Per the germline V gene, CDR1 is MNHNY and CDR2 is SVGAGI (reference sequence). CDR3 loop: CASSYSIGGTEAFF. CDR3 bases: TGTGCCAGCAGTTACTCGATAGGGGGCACTGAAGCTTTCTTT.

The chain uses TRBV7-2 and TRBJ1-2; D unclear. V gave up 3 bases and J gave up 5 bases, with 10 bases separating them. The CDR3 has 13 residues. Germline CDR1 is SGHTA and CDR2 is FQGNSA. CDR3 sequence: CASSFTLAYGYTF. The CDR3, as DNA: TGTGCCAGCAGCTTTACACTGGCATATGGCTACACCTTC.

The CDR3 protein is CASSSRGEQETQYF. The CDR3 region has the DNA TGTGCCAGCAGCTCAAGGGGGGAACAAGAGACCCAGTACTTC. The chain has TRBV11-3 and TRBJ2-5, with D perhaps being TRBD1 or TRBD2 (6 bases each). The CDR3 runs to 14 residues. V shed 4 bases and J shed 2 bases, with 11 bases lying between them. Germline CDR1 and CDR2: SGHNT and YENEEA. Drawing the rest from reference TRBV11-3 and TRBJ2-5, the complete variable domain is EAGVVQSPRYKIIEKKQPVAFWCNPISGHNTLYWYLQNLGQGPELLIRYENEEAVDDSQLPKDRFSAERLKGVDSTLKIQPAELGDSAVYLCASSSRGEQETQYFGPGTRLLVL.

The rearrangement joins TRBV28 to TRBJ1-5, with D perhaps TRBD1 (6 bases). V was trimmed by 6 bases and J by 7 bases, leaving 16 bases between them. Germline CDR1 and CDR2: MDHEN and SYDVKM. This CDR3 comprises 14 residues. The CDR3 is CASRPDRSSQPQHF. In nucleotides, the CDR3 is TGTGCCAGCAGACCCGACAGGTCGAGCCAGCCCCAGCATTTT.

This chain links TRBV19 with TRBJ1-5, with 11 bases aligning to TRBD1. Germline V gene sequence: CDR1 LNHDA, CDR2 SQIVND (reference sequence). This CDR3 is 14 amino acids long. The V and J ends lost 4 bases and 6 bases, in that order; junction bases with no gene match: 2. The CDR3 reads CASSTGQGAQPQHF. The DNA for the CDR3 is TGTGCCAGTAGTACCGGACAGGGGGCTCAGCCCCAGCATTTT.